This entry lists 10 T cell receptor beta chains sequenced from one sample in a study of blood T cells in healthy people across ages (dated by TCRdb to about 2015). Preparation of the library involved 5' RACE. TCRdb names Illumina HiSeq 2500 as the instrument used. A second PCR of about 6 to 11 cycles was run with a J-beta primer mix and a sample-barcoded 5' primer. The public reads were reanalyzed by TCRdb: fastp trimming at Q25, MiXCR alignment, in-frame beta chains only. Each CDR3 protein appears once, grouped with its most common genes and DNA. In this sample the table shows about 730,000 distinct CDR3 sequences, roughly 47% of which occur a single time. Jointly, the top ten make up 20% to 25% of the sample. What was sequenced was blood. These receptors were taken from a woman aged 55-70 years in good health.

The sample holds a few counts of this clonotype. J is TRBJ2-4 and V is TRBV7-9; TRBD2 aligns across 15 bases. The J call may be in error: the DNA end matches TRBJ2-7 better. The CDR3 extends over 17 amino acids. Germline assignment: CDR1 SEHNR and CDR2 FQNEAQ (reference sequence). Written as DNA, the CDR3 is TGTGCCAGCAGCTTAGCAGGGACTAGCGGGAGGTACTACGAGCAGTACTTC. Translated, it gives CASSLAGTSGRYYEQYF.

The chain recombines TRBV6-2 or TRBV6-3 with TRBJ2-5, with a tentative D call TRBD1 (5 bases). From germline, CDR1 is MNHEY and CDR2 SVGEGT. Between the trimmed V and J ends, which lost 8 bases and 11 bases, there was a span of 30 bases. The CDR3 totals 16 residues. CDR3 sequence: CASLDQGLPSYNEQYF. The CDR3 bases are TGTGCCAGCCTCGACCAGGGCTTACCATCCTACAATGAGCAGTACTTC.

As for this clonotype: A read error may produce the germline difference seen at one junction end. The chain joins TRBV7-9 to TRBJ2-1, with D possibly being TRBD1 (6 bases). CDR1 and CDR2 (germline): SEHNR, FQNEAQ (reference sequence). The CDR3 consists of 15 residues. The CDR3 bases are TGTGCCGGCAGCTTCAACCAGGGGCCTTTAAATGAGCAGTTCTTC. Protein: CAGSFNQGPLNEQFF.

Details on this clonotype: A junction boundary mismatches the germline segment, possibly from a read error. V gene TRBV25-1 combines with J gene TRBJ2-5; D may be TRBD2 (7 bases). TRBJ2-7 explains the end of the DNA better; the J call may be wrong. CDR1 and CDR2 from the germline V gene are MGHDK and SYGVNS. This CDR3 is 14 amino acids long. The DNA of the CDR3 is TGTGCCAACAGTGAGGACGGGGGGCCTTGCGAGCAGTACTTC. Translation: CANSEDGGPCEQYF.

This chain joins TRBV14 and TRBJ1-6; D is possibly TRBD1 (5 bases). Per the germline V gene, CDR1 is SGHDN and CDR2 is FVKESK. V lost 1 base to trimming and J lost 14 bases, with 18 bases between them. CDR3 size: 15 residues. The CDR3 bases are TGTGCCAGCAGCCAAGCCCGAGCGACAAGGGGCACCCTCCACTTT. It specifies CASSQARATRGTLHF.

The gene calls are TRBV3-1 and TRBJ1-5; D unresolved. The CDR3 has 15 amino acids. CDR1 is LGHDT, CDR2 YNNKEL, per germline (reference sequence). V dropped 2 bases and J dropped 0 bases, with 8 bases sitting between them. The CDR3 spells CASSQTSNSNQPQHF. CDR3 sequence (DNA): TGTGCCAGCAGCCAAACGTCTAATAGCAATCAGCCCCAGCATTTT. Variable domain in full (rest from reference TRBV3-1 and TRBJ1-5): DTAVSQTPKYLVTQMGNDKSIKCEQNLGHDTMYWYKQDSKKFLKIMFSYNNKELIINETVPNRFSPKSPDKAHLNLHINSLELGDSAVYFCASSQTSNSNQPQHFGDGTRLSIL.

This clonotype was detected only a few times. The chain carries TRBV4-1 and TRBJ2-2; a weak D match, TRBD1 (6 bases). V was shortened by 3 bases and J by 1 base, with 15 bases between the two germline ends. The CDR3 totals 17 residues. The V gene's germline CDR1 is MGHRA and CDR2 YSYEKL. CDR3 protein: CASSQGAVGLNTGELFF. The CDR3 region has the DNA TGCGCCAGCAGCCAGGGGGCGGTGGGTCTGAACACCGGGGAGCTGTTTTTT.

This chain links TRBV24-1 with TRBJ1-3; D remains ambiguous. There are 14 residues in the CDR3. V was shortened by 8 bases and J by 1 base, with 11 bases between the two germline ends. The germline CDR1 and CDR2 sequences are KGHDR and SFDVKD. CDR3 region: CATITGESGNTIYF. The CDR3 bases are TGTGCCACCATCACGGGAGAATCTGGAAACACCATATATTTT.

V is TRBV29-1 and J is TRBJ1-2; 7 positions agree with TRBD1. CDR1 and CDR2 from the germline V gene are SQVTM and ANQGSEA. V lost 2 bases, J lost 9 bases, and 12 bases stayed unmatched. The CDR3 length is 14 residues. The CDR3 protein is CSVEFTQGVYCYTF. The CDR3 bases are TGCAGCGTTGAATTCACTCAGGGGGTATATTGCTACACCTTC.

In its sample, this clonotype was seen a few times. V usage is TRBV28 and J usage is TRBJ2-7; D is unclear. CDR1 is MDHEN and CDR2 is SYDVKM in the germline V gene. The CDR3 length is 12 residues. Trimming shortened V by 10 bases and J by 0 bases, and 10 bases separated the two germline ends. The CDR3 spells CATDGASYEQYF. The CDR3 DNA is TGTGCCACCGACGGAGCCTCCTACGAGCAGTACTTC.